This TCR beta chain came from a study of CXCR3-negative and CXCR3-positive naive CD8 T cells. In preparing the TRB cDNA libraries, 5' RACE with UMI labels was used. TCRdb reprocessed the 5' RACE reads, with one entry per CDR3 protein and no DNA. Its table lists 90,000 to 100,000 distinct CDR3 sequences. Regarding this clonotype: Antigen: not known.

Overall study findings and caveats: Diversity in memory CD8+ cells fell much lower than the comparably high levels seen in both naive subsets. Naive cells with CXCR3 showed TRB CDR3s that were more hydrophobic than those in CXCR3-negative naive cells.

Sequenced material: naive CXCR3- CD8+ T cells from blood. Indicated subset: CD45RO-CCR7+CD27+CD95- naive CD8+ T cells lacking CXCR3 (TNR3-). The sequence came from a human donor in good health. Some clones in this sample may be carry-over from other donors' samples.

The CDR3 sequence is CASSLDTGGSQPQHF. The chain has TRBV6-6 and TRBJ1-5; the D call of TRBD1 rests on TCRdb alone, since no DNA is present to check it. Germline V CDR1 and CDR2: MNHNY, SVGAGI (reference sequence). CDR3 length: 15 amino acids.